This T cell receptor beta chain comes out of a study of blood T cell repertoires in COVID-19. Study at large: The cDNA or gDNA used as material had been derived from T cells, B-cell-depleted T cells, or PBMCs.

The germline V gene has CDR1 MNHEY and CDR2 SVGAGI. This CDR3 has 14 residues. Trimming left V 3 bases short and J 2 bases short, with 8 bases between. Clones were sequenced by immunoSEQ multiplex PCR, and TCRdb holds only the in-frame ones, with some missing. The sample records some 310,000 clones, about nine tenths being singletons. This chain links TRBV6-5 with TRBJ2-1; tentatively, D is TRBD1 (6 bases). The sample was peripheral blood. The sequence was obtained from a woman younger than 45 with COVID-19, enrolled during active disease. In DNA form, the CDR3 reads TGTGCCAGCAGTTATGAGGGGGCCTACAATGAGCAGTTCTTC. It is translated as CASSYEGAYNEQFF.